This record covers a single T cell receptor (beta chain). V gave up 3 bases and J gave up 6 bases; unmatched junction bases: 7. This CDR3 is 13 amino acids long. The germline CDR1 and CDR2 sequences are DFQATT and SNEGSKA (reference sequence). Assay: immunoSEQ multiplex PCR; the TCRdb copy retains only in-frame clones and omits some. The sample carries a few hundred thousand clones, roughly 87% recorded once. This record comes from a study of blood T cell repertoires in COVID-19. The J gene is TRBJ1-1, the V gene TRBV20-1; 7 nucleotides align to TRBD1. This receptor was taken from a woman in her twenties or thirties with acute or convalescent COVID-19. The sequenced material came from peripheral blood. CDR3 sequence: CSASDRALPEAFF. In DNA, the CDR3 is TGCAGTGCTAGTGACAGGGCCCTCCCTGAAGCTTTCTTT.